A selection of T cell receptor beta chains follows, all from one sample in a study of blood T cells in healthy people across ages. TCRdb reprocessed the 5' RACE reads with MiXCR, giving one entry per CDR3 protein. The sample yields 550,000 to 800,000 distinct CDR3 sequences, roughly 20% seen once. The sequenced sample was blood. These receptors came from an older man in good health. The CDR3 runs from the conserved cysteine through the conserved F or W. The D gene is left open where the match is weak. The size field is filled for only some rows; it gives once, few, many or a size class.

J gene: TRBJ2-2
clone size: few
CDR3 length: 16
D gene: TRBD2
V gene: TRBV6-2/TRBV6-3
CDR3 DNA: TGTGCCAGCAGAGGGGCCACTAGCGGTCACACCGGGGAGCTGTTTTTT
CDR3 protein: CASRGATSGHTGELFF

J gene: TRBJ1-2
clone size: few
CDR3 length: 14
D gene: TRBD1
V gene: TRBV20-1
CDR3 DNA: TGCAGTGCTAGAGATAGCGGGACAGGTGTCGGCTACACCTTC
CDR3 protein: CSARDSGTGVGYTF

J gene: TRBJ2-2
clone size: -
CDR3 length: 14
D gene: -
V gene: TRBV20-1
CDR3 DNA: TGCAGTGCTAGTCCCGGGAGTGGGGCCGGGGAGCTGTTTTTT
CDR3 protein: CSASPGSGAGELFF

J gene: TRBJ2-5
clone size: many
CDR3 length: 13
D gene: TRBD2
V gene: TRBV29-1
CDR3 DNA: TGCAGCGTTGGAACGGGAGGTGGTGAGACCCAGTACTTC
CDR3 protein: CSVGTGGGETQYF

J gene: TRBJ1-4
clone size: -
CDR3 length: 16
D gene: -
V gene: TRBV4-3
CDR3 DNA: TGCGCCAGCAGTCAAGATCAGGGCCAAAGGACTGAAAAACTGTTTTTT
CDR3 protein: CASSQDQGQRTEKLFF

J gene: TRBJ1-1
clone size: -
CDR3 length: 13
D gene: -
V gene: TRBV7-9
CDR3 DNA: TGTGCCAGCAGCCCAGGAGGTTTCACTGAAGCTTTCTTT
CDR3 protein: CASSPGGFTEAFF

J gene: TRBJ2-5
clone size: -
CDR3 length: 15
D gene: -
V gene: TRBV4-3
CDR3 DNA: TGCGCCAGCAGCCAAGATCTCGGGATTGGGGAGACCCAGTACTTC
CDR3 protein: CASSQDLGIGETQYF

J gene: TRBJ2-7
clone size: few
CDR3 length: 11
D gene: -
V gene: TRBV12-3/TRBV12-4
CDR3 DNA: TGTGCCAGCAGTGGCCTAGGCGAGCAGTACTTC
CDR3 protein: CASSGLGEQYF

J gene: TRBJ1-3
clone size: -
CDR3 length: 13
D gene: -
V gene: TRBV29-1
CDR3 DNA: TGCAGCGTACCGGACAGCCTCGGAAACACCATATATTTT
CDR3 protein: CSVPDSLGNTIYF

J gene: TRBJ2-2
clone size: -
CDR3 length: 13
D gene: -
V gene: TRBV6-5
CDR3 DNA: TGTGCCAGCACCTACAGGGACACCGGGGAGCTGTTTTTT
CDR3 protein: CASTYRDTGELFF

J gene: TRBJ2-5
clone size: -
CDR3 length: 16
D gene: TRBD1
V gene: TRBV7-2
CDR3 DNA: TGTGCCAGCAGCTTAGCAGGAGGGCGGGACAGGGAGACCCAGTACTTC
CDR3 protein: CASSLAGGRDRETQYF

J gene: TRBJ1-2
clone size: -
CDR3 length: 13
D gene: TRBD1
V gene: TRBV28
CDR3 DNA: TGTGCCAGCAGAGGGACAGAGGACTATGGCTACACCTTC
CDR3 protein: CASRGTEDYGYTF

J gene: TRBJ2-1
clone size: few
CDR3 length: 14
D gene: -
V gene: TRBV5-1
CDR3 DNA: TGCGCCAGCAGCAGATCCGGGGGCACGAATGAGCAGTTCTTC
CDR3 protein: CASSRSGGTNEQFF

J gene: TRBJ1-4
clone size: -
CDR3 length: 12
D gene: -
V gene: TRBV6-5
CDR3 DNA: TGTGCCAGCAGTGGGACCCATGAACAACTGTTTTTT
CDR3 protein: CASSGTHEQLFF

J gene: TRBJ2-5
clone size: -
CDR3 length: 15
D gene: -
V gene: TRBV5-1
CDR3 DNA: TGCGCCAGCAGCCCCGGACCAGGGAGTGAAGAGACCCGGTACTTC
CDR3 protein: CASSPGPGSEETRYF

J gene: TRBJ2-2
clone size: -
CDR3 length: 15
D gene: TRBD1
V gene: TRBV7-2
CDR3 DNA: TGTGCCAGCAGCTTCACAGGGGGCGGTACCGGGGAGCTGTTTTTT
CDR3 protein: CASSFTGGGTGELFF

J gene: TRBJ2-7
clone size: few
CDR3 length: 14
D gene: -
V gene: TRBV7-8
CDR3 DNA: TGTGCCAGCAGCTCGCTAACTAACTCCTACGAGCAGTACTTC
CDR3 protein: CASSSLTNSYEQYF

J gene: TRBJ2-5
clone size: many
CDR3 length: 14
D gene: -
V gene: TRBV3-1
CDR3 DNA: TGTGCCAGCAGCCAAGGTGGCGGTCAGAAGACCCAGTACTTC
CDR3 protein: CASSQGGGQKTQYF

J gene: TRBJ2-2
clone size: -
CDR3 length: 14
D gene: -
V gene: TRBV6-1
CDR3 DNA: TGTGCCAGCAGTTGGGCCCAGAACACCGGGGAGCTGTTTTTT
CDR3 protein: CASSWAQNTGELFF

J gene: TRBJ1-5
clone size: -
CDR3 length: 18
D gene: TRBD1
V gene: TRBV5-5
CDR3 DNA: TGTGCCAGCAGCTTGTCTGGACAGGGGGGCGTTGGTAATCAGCCCCAGCATTTT
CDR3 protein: CASSLSGQGGVGNQPQHF

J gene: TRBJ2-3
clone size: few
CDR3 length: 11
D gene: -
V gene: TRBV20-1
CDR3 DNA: TGCAGTGAGATGAGCACAGATACGCAGTATTTT
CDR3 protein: CSEMSTDTQYF

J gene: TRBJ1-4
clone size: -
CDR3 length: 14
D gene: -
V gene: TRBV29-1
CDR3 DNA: TGCAGCGTTGTAAAGCTTGCAACTAATGAAAAACTGTTTTTT
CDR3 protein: CSVVKLATNEKLFF

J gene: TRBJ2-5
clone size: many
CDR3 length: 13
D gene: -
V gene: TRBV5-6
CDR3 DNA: TGTGCCAGCAGCGAGCCTGGGGTAGAGACCCAGTACTTC
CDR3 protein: CASSEPGVETQYF

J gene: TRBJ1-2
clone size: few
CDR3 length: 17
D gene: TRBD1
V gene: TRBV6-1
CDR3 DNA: TGTGCCAGCAGTCCCCCGGGAATACAGGGGACGGCCTATGGCTACACCTTC
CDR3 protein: CASSPPGIQGTAYGYTF

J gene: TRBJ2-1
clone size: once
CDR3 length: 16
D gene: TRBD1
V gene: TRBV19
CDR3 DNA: TGTGCCAGTAGTACCAAAGGACAGGGGTCCGACAATGAGCAGTTCTTC
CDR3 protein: CASSTKGQGSDNEQFF

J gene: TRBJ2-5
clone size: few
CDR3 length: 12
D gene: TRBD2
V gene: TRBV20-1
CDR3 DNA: TGCAGTGGTTGGGGGGGGCAAGAGACCCAGTACTTC
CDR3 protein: CSGWGGQETQYF

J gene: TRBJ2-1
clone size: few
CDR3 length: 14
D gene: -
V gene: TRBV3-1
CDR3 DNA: TGTGCCAGCAGCCAATTTTCTTCAAGCGGGCCCCAGTTCTTC
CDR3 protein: CASSQFSSSGPQFF

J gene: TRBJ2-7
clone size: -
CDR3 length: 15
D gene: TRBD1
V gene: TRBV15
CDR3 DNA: TGTGCCACCAGCAGAGGTGGGACAGATATGGGCGAGCAGTACTTC
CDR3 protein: CATSRGGTDMGEQYF

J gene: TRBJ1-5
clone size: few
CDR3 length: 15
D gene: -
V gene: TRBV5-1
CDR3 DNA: TGCGCCAGCAGCTTGGACGGGGATAGCAATCAGCCCCAGCATTTT
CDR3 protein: CASSLDGDSNQPQHF

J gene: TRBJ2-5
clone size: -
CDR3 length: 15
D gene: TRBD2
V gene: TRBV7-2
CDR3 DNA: TGTGCCAGCAGCCCTACTAGCGGGAGTGGGGAGACCCAGTACTTC
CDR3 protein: CASSPTSGSGETQYF

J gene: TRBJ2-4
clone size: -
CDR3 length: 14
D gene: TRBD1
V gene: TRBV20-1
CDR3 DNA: TGCAGTGCTAACCCTCGGGACAGCAAAAACATTCAGTACTTC
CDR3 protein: CSANPRDSKNIQYF

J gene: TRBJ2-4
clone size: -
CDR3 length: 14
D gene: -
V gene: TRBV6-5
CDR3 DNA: TGTGCCAGCAGTTCTGGGGCCCTCAAAAACATTCAGTACTTC
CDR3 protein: CASSSGALKNIQYF

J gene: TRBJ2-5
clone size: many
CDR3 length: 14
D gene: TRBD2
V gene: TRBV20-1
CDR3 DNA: TGCAGTGCCGGCGGACTAGCGGGCCAAGAGACCCAGTACTTC
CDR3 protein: CSAGGLAGQETQYF

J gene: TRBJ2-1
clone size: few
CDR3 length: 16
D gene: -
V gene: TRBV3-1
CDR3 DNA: TGTGCCAGCAGCCAAGAAGGGCGGACTCCTTACAATGAGCAGTTCTTC
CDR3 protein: CASSQEGRTPYNEQFF

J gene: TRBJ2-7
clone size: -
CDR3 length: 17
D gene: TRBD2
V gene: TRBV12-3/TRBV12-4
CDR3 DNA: TGTGCCAGCAGTTCCCGGACTAGCGGGAGGGCCTATGGCGAGCAGTACTTC
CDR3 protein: CASSSRTSGRAYGEQYF

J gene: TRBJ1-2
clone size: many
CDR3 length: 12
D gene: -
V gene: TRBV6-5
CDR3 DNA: TGTGCCAGCAGAGATCCTAACTATGGCTACACCTTC
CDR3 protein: CASRDPNYGYTF

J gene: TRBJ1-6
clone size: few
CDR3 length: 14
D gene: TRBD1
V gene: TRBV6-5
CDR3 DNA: TGTGCCAGCAAACCGGGACAGAAAAATTCACCCCTCCACTTT
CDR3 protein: CASKPGQKNSPLHF

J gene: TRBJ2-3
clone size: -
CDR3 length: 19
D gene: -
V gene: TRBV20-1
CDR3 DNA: TGCAGTGCTAGTGGCTTAGTGGGAGAAGCCCTACATAACACAGATACGCAGTATTTT
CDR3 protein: CSASGLVGEALHNTDTQYF

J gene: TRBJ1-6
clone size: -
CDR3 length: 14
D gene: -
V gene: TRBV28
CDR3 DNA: TGTGCCAGCAGTTTCCTCCAGGGTAGTTCACCCCTCCACTTT
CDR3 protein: CASSFLQGSSPLHF

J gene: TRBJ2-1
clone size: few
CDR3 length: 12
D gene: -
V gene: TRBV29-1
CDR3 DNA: TGCAGCGTTGAGGCAACTAGCAGCGGGCAGTTCTTC
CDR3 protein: CSVEATSSGQFF

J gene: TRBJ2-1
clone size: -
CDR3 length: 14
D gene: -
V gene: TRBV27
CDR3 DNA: TGTGCCAGCCAAATTAACAGGGTCCGCAATGAGCAGTTCTTC
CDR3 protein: CASQINRVRNEQFF

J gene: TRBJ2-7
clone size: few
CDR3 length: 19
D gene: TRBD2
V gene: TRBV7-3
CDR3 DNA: TGTGCCAGCAGCTTTCCCTACCCGCGACCGGGACTAGCGAACTACGAGCAGTACTTC
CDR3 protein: CASSFPYPRPGLANYEQYF

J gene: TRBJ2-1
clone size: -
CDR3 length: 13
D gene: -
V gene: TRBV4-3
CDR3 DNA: TGCGCCAGCAGCCAAGGGGGCGTAGATGAGCAGTTCTTC
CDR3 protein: CASSQGGVDEQFF

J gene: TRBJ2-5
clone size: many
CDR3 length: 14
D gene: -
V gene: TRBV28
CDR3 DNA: TGTGCCAGCAGTTCGCGGGGGCAGGGAGAGACCCAGTACTTC
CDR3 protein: CASSSRGQGETQYF

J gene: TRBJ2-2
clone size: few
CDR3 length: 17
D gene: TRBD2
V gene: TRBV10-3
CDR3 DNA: TGTGCCATCAGAGAGTCGTCGCCTAGCGGGAACACCGGGGAGCTGTTTTTT
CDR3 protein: CAIRESSPSGNTGELFF

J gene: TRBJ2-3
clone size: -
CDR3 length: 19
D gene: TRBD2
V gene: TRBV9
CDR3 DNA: TGTGCCAGCAGCGTAGGAGGTGGGACTAGCGGGGGGGCAATAGATACGCAGTATTTT
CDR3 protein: CASSVGGGTSGGAIDTQYF

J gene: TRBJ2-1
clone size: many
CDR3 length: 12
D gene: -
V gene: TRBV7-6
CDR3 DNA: TGTGCCAGCAGCTTAGCTCGCGGTGAGCAGTTCTTC
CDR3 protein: CASSLARGEQFF

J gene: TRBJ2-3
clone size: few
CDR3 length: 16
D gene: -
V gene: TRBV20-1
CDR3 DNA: TGCAGTGCTCCCGGGGCGGTAGCGCCTAGCACAGATACGCAGTATTTT
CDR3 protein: CSAPGAVAPSTDTQYF

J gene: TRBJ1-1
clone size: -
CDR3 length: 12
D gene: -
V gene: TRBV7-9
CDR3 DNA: TGTGCCAGCAGCCTAGCGGAGGCGCCCGCTTTCTTT
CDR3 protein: CASSLAEAPAFF